A single sample is the source of the 24 T cell receptor beta chains below, sequenced in a study of T cell responses to AZD1222 COVID-19 vaccine. TCRdb's table, derived via immunoSEQ multiplex PCR, lists solely in-frame clones and lacks some. The repertoire holds under 95,000 clones, with about 90% as singletons. The sequenced sample was peripheral blood, obtained 28 days after the second AZD1222 dose. The source of these receptors is an adult who received the AZD1222 COVID-19 vaccine.

The J gene is TRBJ1-6, the V gene TRBV4-2; D gene unclear. Looked up from germline, CDR1 is LGHNA and CDR2 is YNFKEQ. This CDR3 is built from 15 residues. V was clipped by 1 base and J by 5 bases, with 9 bases between them. The CDR3 DNA reads TGTGCCAGCAGCCAAGCGGCAGGCAATAATTCACCCCTCCACTTT. This sequence encodes CASSQAAGNNSPLHF.

This clone showed up just a few times. The J gene is TRBJ1-5, the V gene TRBV27; tentatively, D is TRBD1 (5 bases). Per germline, CDR1 MNHEY and CDR2 SMNVEV (reference sequence). V gave up 5 bases and J gave up 0 bases, with 14 bases separating them. The CDR3 covers 16 residues. The CDR3: CASSTRTYGSNQPQHF. CDR3 coding DNA: TGTGCCAGCAGTACACGGACATATGGTAGCAATCAGCCCCAGCATTTT.

Concerning this clone itself: Its ends do not fully match the called genes, so a read error is possible. This chain connects TRBV30 to TRBJ1-1; D uncertain. Germline-derived CDR1 and CDR2 are GTSNPN and SVGIG (reference sequence). The CDR3 runs to 14 residues. The CDR3 spells CAWSVGAGNAEAFF. CDR3 DNA sequence: TGTGCCTGGAGTGTAGGTGCCGGGAACGCTGAAGCTTTCTTT.

This clone was picked up one time. The CDR3 region has the DNA TGTGCCAGCAGTTTCAGCAGGGGTGGTACTGAAGCTTTCTTT. This encodes CASSFSRGGTEAFF. This chain joins TRBV28 and TRBJ1-1; maybe TRBD1 (6 bases). The V gene lost 3 bases and the J gene lost 5 bases, with 13 bases spanning the gap. In germline, CDR1 is MDHEN, CDR2 SYDVKM. The CDR3 extends over 14 amino acids.

The chain has TRBV4-2 and TRBJ2-5; no reliable D call. The CDR3 is 16 residues long. Trimming took off 0 bases at V and 5 bases at J, with 16 bases between the two ends. Looked up from germline, CDR1 is LGHNA and CDR2 is YNFKEQ. The CDR3 DNA reads as TGTGCCAGCAGCCAAGACGCAACGACCGCCCAGGAGACCCAGTACTTC. It specifies CASSQDATTAQETQYF.

This CDR3 is CASSIGFSDSSYEQYF. CDR3 nucleotide sequence: TGTGCCAGTAGTATTGGGTTTTCGGACAGCTCCTACGAGCAGTACTTC. The chain couples TRBV19 to TRBJ2-7; D might be TRBD1 (6 bases). CDR1 and CDR2 from the germline V gene are LNHDA and SQIVND (reference sequence). V was shortened by 3 bases and J by 0 bases, with 15 bases between the two germline ends. CDR3 size: 16 residues.

The gene calls are TRBV7-9 and TRBJ1-2; TRBD1 might be the D (5 bases). CDR1 is SEHNR and CDR2 is FQNEAQ in the germline V gene (reference sequence). V gave up 3 bases and J gave up 0 bases, with 8 bases separating them. The CDR3 extends over 14 amino acids. The CDR3 spells CASSFGTSNYGYTF. CDR3 bases: TGTGCCAGCAGCTTCGGGACTTCTAACTATGGCTACACCTTC. The full variable domain, with the rest looked up from reference TRBV7-9 and TRBJ1-2, is DTGVSQNPRHKITKRGQNVTFRCDPISEHNRLYWYRQTLGQGPEFLTYFQNEAQLEKSRLLSDRFSAERPKGSFSTLEIQRTEQGDSAMYLCASSFGTSNYGYTFGSGTRLTVV.

V and J are TRBV6-4 and TRBJ2-1; 11 nucleotides agree with TRBD2. Germline trimming cut 9 bases from V and 4 bases from J; bases unmatched to any gene: 5. This CDR3 region has 14 residues. The V gene's germline CDR1 is MRHNA and CDR2 SNTAGT. CDR3 bases: TGTGCCAGTTCGACTAGCGGGGATTACAATGAGCAGTTCTTC. This sequence encodes CASSTSGDYNEQFF.

About this clone itself: The identical CDR3 is also encoded by other nucleotide sequences in the sample. The chain has TRBV29-1 and TRBJ1-2, with D possibly TRBD1 on 6 matching bases. This CDR3 spans 16 amino acids. The V gene's germline CDR1 is SQVTM and CDR2 ANQGSEA. V was clipped by 5 bases and J by 5 bases, with 24 bases between them. The CDR3 protein is CSVRESGGTGGYGYTF. CDR3 in DNA: TGCAGCGTTCGAGAATCCGGGGGCACGGGGGGATATGGCTACACCTTC. The variable domain in full, with the rest retrieved from reference TRBV29-1 and TRBJ1-2, is SAVISQKPSRDICQRGTSLTIQCQVDSQVTMMFWYRQQPGQSLTLIATANQGSEATYESGFVIDKFPISRPNLTFSTLTVSNMSPEDSSIYLCSVRESGGTGGYGYTFGSGTRLTVV.

The genes are TRBV15 and TRBJ2-3; weak D call: TRBD2 (5 bases). Trimming stripped 9 bases from V and 1 base from J, with 11 bases between. The CDR3 is made up of 13 amino acids. The germline V gene has CDR1 LNHNV and CDR2 YYDKDF (reference sequence). CDR3 sequence reads: CATRRARTDTQYF. DNA of the CDR3: TGTGCCACAAGGCGGGCCCGCACAGATACGCAGTATTTT.

This chain joins TRBV6-5 and TRBJ1-1; TRBD1 matches 7 bases. Germline loops: CDR1 MNHEY, CDR2 SVGAGI. The CDR3 has 13 amino acids. Trimming at V came to 4 bases and at J to 4 bases, leaving 3 bases not matched to a gene. Here the CDR3 DNA reads TGTGCCAGCAGTTTCACAGGGGCCACTGAAGCTTTCTTT. Protein sequence: CASSFTGATEAFF.

The chain uses TRBV2 and TRBJ1-6; D not certain. Germline assignment: CDR1 SNHLY and CDR2 FYNNEI. This CDR3 has 15 amino acids. Trimming removed 6 bases at V and 9 bases at J, with 18 bases between. The CDR3 DNA follows: TGTGCCAGCAGAATGAGCGGGGTCTTAACTTCACCCCTCCACTTT. It specifies CASRMSGVLTSPLHF. Complete variable domain (other parts from reference TRBV2 and TRBJ1-6): EPEVTQTPSHQVTQMGQEVILRCVPISNHLYFYWYRQILGQKVEFLVSFYNNEISEKSEIFDDQFSVERPDGSNFTLKIRSTKLEDSAMYFCASRMSGVLTSPLHFGNGTRLTVT.

The chain combines TRBV19 with TRBJ1-2; D gene ambiguous. V was cut by 11 bases and J by 7 bases, with 14 bases left in between. This CDR3 comprises 11 residues. CDR1 is LNHDA and CDR2 is SQIVND in the germline V gene (reference sequence). CDR3 sequence (DNA): TGTGCCTCTACCGGGCAGCCTGGCTACACCTTC. Its protein product is CASTGQPGYTF.

This clone came up once. The chain uses TRBV2 and TRBJ2-4, with a possible D match to TRBD1 (6 bases). CDR1 and CDR2 from the germline V gene are SNHLY and FYNNEI. The CDR3 sequence is 13 residues long. Trimming took off 6 bases at V and 8 bases at J, with 14 bases between the two ends. The CDR3 DNA sequence: TGTGCCAGCAGAATGGGCAGGGGTGACATTCAGTACTTC. Its protein is CASRMGRGDIQYF.

The chain's CDR3 is CASSFPLDRAGSYEQYF. The CDR3 DNA is TGTGCCAGCAGCTTTCCGTTGGACAGGGCGGGCTCCTACGAGCAGTACTTC. The rearrangement links TRBV7-8 to TRBJ2-7; TRBD1 aligns across 8 bases. This CDR3 has 17 amino acids. V trimming: 3 bases; J trimming: 0 bases; junction bases outside the gene matches: 10. CDR1 and CDR2 from the germline V gene are SGHVS and FQNEAQ.

The chain combines TRBV5-5 with TRBJ1-5; no definite D call. In germline, CDR1 is SGHKS, CDR2 YYEKEE (reference sequence). This CDR3 has 13 amino acids. Deletions cut 4 bases from V and 0 bases from J, with 5 bases between. CDR3 amino acids: CASSRTSNQPQHF. The CDR3 region has the DNA TGTGCCAGCAGCAGAACTAGCAATCAGCCCCAGCATTTT.

The V gene is TRBV6-5, the J gene TRBJ1-1; 8 nucleotides agree with TRBD1. The germline V gene encodes CDR1 MNHEY and CDR2 SVGAGI. Trimming at V came to 11 bases and at J to 2 bases, leaving 7 bases not matched to a gene. This CDR3 comprises 13 residues. The CDR3 sequence: CAGMDRENTEAFF. The CDR3 DNA is TGTGCCGGAATGGACAGGGAAAACACTGAAGCTTTCTTT.

The V gene is TRBV21-1, the J gene TRBJ1-5; the table calls TRBD1, which could not be checked here. TRBV21-1 counts as a pseudogene. The CDR3 covers 16 residues. Here the CDR3 reads CASSPPGQHHNQPQHF. CDR3 DNA sequence: TGTGCCAGCAGCCCCCCCGGACAGCACCACAATCAGCCCCAGCATTTT.

The chain employs TRBV2 and TRBJ1-5, with D perhaps matching TRBD1 (6 bases). In germline, CDR1 is SNHLY, CDR2 FYNNEI. Trimming removed 4 bases from V and 1 base from J, with 11 bases in between. The CDR3 loop spans 15 amino acids. CDR3 sequence: CASSVRTASNQPQHF. CDR3 DNA sequence: TGTGCCAGCAGTGTTCGGACAGCAAGCAATCAGCCCCAGCATTTT.

The V call is TRBV27, the J call TRBJ2-7; no definite D call. This CDR3 region has 13 residues. CDR1 is MNHEY, CDR2 SMNVEV, per germline (reference sequence). The germline V and J ends were trimmed by 2 bases and 3 bases, with 8 bases remaining between them. The CDR3 DNA reads as TGTGCCAGCAGTTTAAGCGCGAGCTACGAGCAGTACTTC. This encodes CASSLSASYEQYF.

CDR3 amino acids: CASSSPASGRYEQYF. The CDR3 DNA reads as TGTGCCAGCAGTTCCCCGGCTAGCGGGAGATACGAGCAGTACTTC. This chain joins TRBV6-5 and TRBJ2-7; 10 positions agree with TRBD2. J was trimmed by 4 bases and V by 4 bases; bases with no gene match: 7. Germline values: CDR1 MNHEY, CDR2 SVGAGI. This CDR3 spans 15 amino acids.

J is TRBJ2-7 and V is TRBV6-2 or TRBV6-3; D remains ambiguous. CDR3 length: 13 amino acids. The germline V gene encodes CDR1 MNHEY and CDR2 SVGEGT. Trimming pared 5 bases from V and 2 bases from J, leaving 10 bases between. The CDR3 nucleotides read TGTGCCAGCAGTGCGACACCAACCTACGAGCAGTACTTC. Encoded protein: CASSATPTYEQYF.

As DNA, the CDR3 is TGTGCCAGCAGCCAAGATGACGGGTATGGCTACACCTTC. Amino acids: CASSQDDGYGYTF. The chain uses TRBV14 and TRBJ1-2; D is uncertain. The CDR3 is 13 residues long. The ends were cut back, 0 bases at V and 5 bases at J, with 7 bases in the middle. Germline assignment: CDR1 SGHDN and CDR2 FVKESK.

CDR3 amino acids: CASSLHTGLASYNEQFF. The CDR3 DNA reads as TGTGCCAGCAGTCTCCACACCGGGCTAGCCTCCTACAATGAGCAGTTCTTC. The chain carries TRBV2 and TRBJ2-1; weak D call: TRBD2 (5 bases). The CDR3 runs 17 residues. The germline V and J ends were trimmed by 5 bases and 0 bases, with 17 bases remaining between them. Germline V gene lookup returns CDR1 SNHLY and CDR2 FYNNEI.